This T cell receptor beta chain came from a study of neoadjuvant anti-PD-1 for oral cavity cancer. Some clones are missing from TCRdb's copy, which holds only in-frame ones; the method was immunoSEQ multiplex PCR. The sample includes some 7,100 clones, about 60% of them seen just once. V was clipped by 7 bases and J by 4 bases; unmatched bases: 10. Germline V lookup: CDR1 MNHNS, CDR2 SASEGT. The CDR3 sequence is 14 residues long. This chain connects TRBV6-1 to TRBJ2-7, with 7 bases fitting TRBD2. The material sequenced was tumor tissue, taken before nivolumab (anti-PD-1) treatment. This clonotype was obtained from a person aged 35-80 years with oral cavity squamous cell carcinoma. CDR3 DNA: TGTGCCAGCACCCTACGGGAGGCTCCATACGAGCAGTACTTC. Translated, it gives CASTLREAPYEQYF.